Below are 23 T cell receptor beta chains sequenced from a single sample in a study of regulatory T cells in long-lasting Graves disease. Arm-PCR of CDR3 regions with iRepertoire HTBI primers generated TCR beta libraries. TCRdb reanalysed the multiplex PCR reads using MiXCR and keeps one entry per CDR3 protein. The table includes a few hundred thousand distinct CDR3 sequences, 14% to 15% detected once. As for time point: newly diagnosed GD, antithyroid drugs for less than 3 months. The TCR library was made from RNA extracted from PBMCs. This sample was shared with a second study, whose subject was T cells in Graves' hyperthyroidism and ophthalmopathy.

The sample was peripheral blood mononuclear cells (PBMCs), taken at new diagnosis, from a patient treated with antithyroid drugs. The receptors shown here come from a woman in her forties with Graves disease.

This clonotype was seen at least ten times. The chain couples TRBV28 to TRBJ1-1; the D is unclear. Trimming removed 5 bases at V and 1 base at J, with 14 bases between. The CDR3 contains 15 residues. CDR1 and CDR2 (germline): MDHEN, SYDVKM. The DNA of the CDR3 is TGTGCCAGCAGTCCCCCTCGCTTAACGAACACTGAAGCTTTCTTT. This translates into CASSPPRLTNTEAFF.

This clonotype was observed many times. The rearrangement uses TRBV5-4 and TRBJ2-3; 11 bases fit TRBD2. V was pared by 0 bases and J by 0 bases, with 0 bases of the junction left unmatched. The germline V gene has CDR1 SGHNT and CDR2 YYREEE (reference sequence). The CDR3 has 16 amino acids. The CDR3 DNA sequence: TGTGCCAGCAGCTTGGCTAGCGGGAGGAGCACAGATACGCAGTATTTT. Translation gives CASSLASGRSTDTQYF.

In nucleotides, the CDR3 is TGTGCCAGCAGTTTAACATACCTAGCGGGGTATACGCAGTATTTT. Its translation: CASSLTYLAGYTQYF. The chain joins TRBV27 to TRBJ2-3; 9 bases map to TRBD2. CDR3 length: 15 amino acids. V was clipped by 2 bases and J by 7 bases; unmatched bases: 7. Germline assignment: CDR1 MNHEY and CDR2 SMNVEV (reference sequence).

This clonotype was seen repeatedly, ten times or more. V gene TRBV3-1 combines with J gene TRBJ2-1, with D maybe TRBD1 (7 bases). V dropped 1 base and J dropped 8 bases, with 24 bases sitting between them. CDR1 is LGHDT, CDR2 YNNKEL, per germline (reference sequence). The CDR3 is 18 residues long. This CDR3 is CASSQVGGGFILGYEQFF. The CDR3 DNA sequence: TGTGCCAGCAGCCAAGTCGGAGGGGGCTTCATCTTGGGGTATGAGCAGTTCTTC.

Ten or more counts support this clonotype. The chain combines TRBV12-3 or TRBV12-4 with TRBJ1-6; the match to TRBD1 covers 7 bases. With 6 bases clipped from V and 4 bases from J, the junction kept 0 bases outside the gene matches. The CDR3 loop spans 13 amino acids. The CDR3 sequence: CASRTGYNSPLHF. The CDR3 coding sequence is TGTGCCAGCAGGACAGGGTATAATTCACCCCTCCACTTT.

This clonotype has ten or more counts. V gene TRBV28 combines with J gene TRBJ2-7; 8 bases agree with TRBD2. J lost 6 bases, V lost 6 bases, and 7 bases had no gene match. This CDR3 comprises 13 residues. Germline assignment: CDR1 MDHEN and CDR2 SYDVKM. CDR3 nucleotide sequence: TGTGCCAGCAGACCCAGCGGGAGCAGCGAGCAGTACTTC. As protein: CASRPSGSSEQYF.

Regarding this clonotype: Being one base from a much bigger clone, this may be a read error. V gene TRBV5-1 combines with J gene TRBJ2-4; no clear D. There are 17 residues in the CDR3. V lost 0 bases, J lost 1 base, and 14 bases lay in between. Per the germline V gene, CDR1 is SGHRS and CDR2 is YFSETQ. The CDR3 nucleotides are TGCGCCAGCAGCTTGGGCGCGAGGTTGAGGGCCAAAAACATTCAGTACTTC. Its protein product is CASSLGARLRAKNIQYF. Together with reference TRBV5-1 and TRBJ2-4, the CDR3 gives the full variable domain: KAGVTQTPRYLIKTRGQQVTLSCSPISGHRSVSWYQQTPGQGLQFLFEYFSETQRNKGNFPGRFSGRQFSNSRSEMNVSTLELGDSALYLCASSLGARLRAKNIQYFGAGTRLSVL.

This clonotype was seen only a few times. A much larger clone is a single base away; this may be a read error. The chain links TRBV10-3 to TRBJ2-5; D may be TRBD1 or TRBD2 (5 bases each). V lost 7 bases, J lost 3 bases, and 12 bases lay in between. This CDR3 comprises 13 residues. The germline gives CDR1 ENHRY, CDR2 SYGVKD. The CDR3 loop is CAIMTLGEETQYF. DNA for the CDR3: TGTGCCATCATGACACTGGGGGAAGAGACCCAGTACTTC.

This clonotype was observed at least ten times. The V gene is TRBV11-3, the J gene TRBJ2-7; 12 positions agree with TRBD1. The CDR3 is 14 amino acids. Trimming removed 5 bases from V and 6 bases from J; junction bases left unmatched: 5. From germline, CDR1 is SGHNT and CDR2 YENEEA. CDR3 sequence (DNA): TGTGCCAGCAGCCACCGGGACAGGGGGCTCGAGCAGTACTTC. It encodes CASSHRDRGLEQYF.

Ten or more counts support this clonotype. The CDR3 nucleotides are TGCAGTGCTAGATGGAGGGAGTATGGCTACACCTTC. Protein product: CSARWREYGYTF. The chain uses TRBV20-1 and TRBJ1-2; D remains unclear. V lost 2 bases, J lost 5 bases, and 9 bases lay in between. Germline V CDR1 and CDR2: DFQATT, SNEGSKA (reference sequence). The CDR3 extends over 12 amino acids.

Details on this clonotype: A clone one base away is much larger, so this may be a read error. This chain joins TRBV29-1 and TRBJ1-2; 8 bases align to TRBD1. The germline V gene encodes CDR1 SQVTM and CDR2 ANQGSEA. This CDR3 spans 11 amino acids. The V segment lost 7 bases and the J segment 7 bases; nucleotides outside the gene matches: 5. The CDR3: CSARTGIGYTF. The CDR3 DNA reads TGCAGCGCCCGGACAGGGATTGGCTACACCTTC.

This clonotype has a count of ten or more. The rearrangement links TRBV28 to TRBJ2-3; D could derive from TRBD1 or TRBD2 (5 bases each). V gave up 4 bases and J gave up 6 bases, with 14 bases separating them. CDR3 length: 14 amino acids. The germline gives CDR1 MDHEN, CDR2 SYDVKM. The DNA for the CDR3 is TGTGCCAGCAGTTGGGGGATAGGAGGTGATACGCAGTATTTT. Translating gives CASSWGIGGDTQYF.

This chain links TRBV9 with TRBJ1-1; perhaps TRBD1 as D (6 bases). The CDR3 is 16 amino acids. The V gene lost 3 bases and the J gene lost 0 bases, with 15 bases spanning the gap. The germline V gene has CDR1 SGDLS and CDR2 YYNGEE. In nucleotides, the CDR3 is TGTGCCAGCAGCGGCCATCGGGGGACACTGAACACTGAAGCTTTCTTT. Its translation is CASSGHRGTLNTEAFF. Filled out from reference TRBV9 and TRBJ1-1, the complete variable domain reads DSGVTQTPKHLITATGQRVTLRCSPRSGDLSVYWYQQSLDQGLQFLIQYYNGEERAKGNILERFSAQQFPDLHSELNLSSLELGDSALYFCASSGHRGTLNTEAFFGQGTRLTVV.

Regarding this clonotype: One end of the junction fails to match germline, which may point to a read error. This chain uses TRBV5-1 with TRBJ2-3; TRBD2 matches 9 bases. The germline V gene encodes CDR1 SGHRS and CDR2 YFSETQ. The CDR3 spans 14 residues. DNA of the CDR3: TGTGCCAGCAAGTACGGTAGCGGGAGTGATACGCAGTATTTT. Protein product: CASKYGSGSDTQYF.

This clonotype has only a few counts. Being one base from a much bigger clone, this may be a read error. The V and J genes are TRBV20-1 and TRBJ2-7; 11 bases are shared with TRBD2. This CDR3 region has 15 residues. The junction had 14 bases not matched to a gene; V was cut back by 7 bases and J by 6 bases. Germline loops: CDR1 DFQATT, CDR2 SNEGSKA (reference sequence). The CDR3 nucleotides are TGCAGTGTCCCTGTCCCACTAGCGGGAGTAGGCGAGCAGTACTTC. Translating gives CSVPVPLAGVGEQYF.

This clonotype has at least ten counts. This chain connects TRBV7-8 to TRBJ1-1; D is unclear. This CDR3 spans 14 amino acids. V lost 1 base and J 3 bases, leaving 9 bases between the germline ends. CDR1 and CDR2 (germline): SGHVS, FQNEAQ. The DNA for the CDR3 is TGTGCCAGCAGCTTAGAGGGTCTCGACACTGAAGCTTTCTTT. Amino acids: CASSLEGLDTEAFF.

This clonotype has at least ten counts. This chain uses TRBV28 with TRBJ1-1; D is unresolved. The CDR3 contains 12 residues. V was cut by 3 bases and J by 6 bases, with 8 bases left in between. Germline values: CDR1 MDHEN, CDR2 SYDVKM. In DNA, the CDR3 is TGTGCCAGCAGTTTCATCGGGTCTGAAGCTTTCTTT. As protein: CASSFIGSEAFF.

In this sample, this clonotype turned up a few times. This sequence joins TRBV4-1 and TRBJ2-2, with 9 bases that match TRBD2. Germline-derived CDR1 and CDR2 are MGHRA and YSYEKL. This CDR3 comprises 20 residues. Trimming at V came to 4 bases and at J to 3 bases, leaving 18 bases not matched to a gene. CDR3 in amino acids: CASSRKGGNSGRSDTGELFF. For the CDR3, the DNA is TGCGCCAGCAGCCGTAAAGGGGGAAATAGCGGGAGAAGTGACACCGGGGAGCTGTTTTTT.

This clonotype came up a few times. The genes are TRBV5-6 and TRBJ2-7; 14 positions match TRBD2. The CDR3 is made up of 18 amino acids. V lost 2 bases to trimming and J lost 0 bases; unmatched junction nucleotides: 7. Germline V gives CDR1 SGHDT, CDR2 YYEEEE. CDR3 in amino acids: CASSFGTSGSILSYEQYF. The DNA of the CDR3 is TGTGCCAGCAGCTTCGGGACTAGCGGGAGTATCCTCTCCTACGAGCAGTACTTC.

This clonotype was counted many times. J is TRBJ2-1 and V is TRBV2, with D maybe TRBD2 (6 bases). The CDR3 contains 11 residues. Per germline, CDR1 SNHLY and CDR2 FYNNEI. V lost 5 bases and J lost 13, with 12 bases in between. The CDR3 DNA follows: TGTGCCAGCAGTAACCGGGACTCCCAGTTCTTC. This encodes CASSNRDSQFF.

This clonotype was recorded many times. The chain employs TRBV20-1 and TRBJ1-2; D ambiguous. Germline V gene data show CDR1 as DFQATT and CDR2 as SNEGSKA (reference sequence). The CDR3 consists of 15 residues. Trimming removed 6 bases at V and 0 bases at J, with 17 bases between. CDR3 region: CSAPVQATSNYGYTF. Here the CDR3 DNA reads TGCAGTGCCCCAGTGCAGGCTACATCTAACTATGGCTACACCTTC.

V usage is TRBV7-9 and J usage is TRBJ1-1; D may be TRBD1 (6 bases). The V and J ends lost 5 bases and 4 bases respectively, with 14 bases between them. Germline-derived CDR1 and CDR2 are SEHNR and FQNEAQ (reference sequence). The CDR3 is made up of 14 amino acids. The CDR3 coding sequence is TGTGCCAGCAGCCCACAGGGATTTAGCACTGAAGCTTTCTTT. Translated: CASSPQGFSTEAFF.

The rearrangement joins TRBV15 to TRBJ2-1; D is unclear. The length of the CDR3 is 13 residues. V was cut by 1 base and J by 7 bases, with 8 bases left in between. Germline V CDR1 and CDR2: LNHNV, YYDKDF (reference sequence). The CDR3 here is CATSRVWINEQFF. CDR3 coding DNA: TGTGCCACCAGCAGAGTTTGGATAAATGAGCAGTTCTTC.